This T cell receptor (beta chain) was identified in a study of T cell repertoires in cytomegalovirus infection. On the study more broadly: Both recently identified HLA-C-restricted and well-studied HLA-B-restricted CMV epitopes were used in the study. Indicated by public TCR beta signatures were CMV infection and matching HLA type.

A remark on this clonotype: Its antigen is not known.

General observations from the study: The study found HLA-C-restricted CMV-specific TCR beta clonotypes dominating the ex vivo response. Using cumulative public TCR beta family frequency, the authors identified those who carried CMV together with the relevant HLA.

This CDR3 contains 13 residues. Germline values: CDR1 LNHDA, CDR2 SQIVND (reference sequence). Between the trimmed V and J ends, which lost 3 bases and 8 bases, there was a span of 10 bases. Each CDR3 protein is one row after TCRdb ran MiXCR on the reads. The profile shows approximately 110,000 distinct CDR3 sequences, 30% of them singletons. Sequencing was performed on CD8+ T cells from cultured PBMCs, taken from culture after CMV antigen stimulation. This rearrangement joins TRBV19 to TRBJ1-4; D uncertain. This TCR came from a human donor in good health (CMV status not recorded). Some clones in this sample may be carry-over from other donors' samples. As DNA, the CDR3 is TGTGCCAGTAGTATTAGCCTGGAGGAAAAACTGTTTTTT. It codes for CASSISLEEKLFF.